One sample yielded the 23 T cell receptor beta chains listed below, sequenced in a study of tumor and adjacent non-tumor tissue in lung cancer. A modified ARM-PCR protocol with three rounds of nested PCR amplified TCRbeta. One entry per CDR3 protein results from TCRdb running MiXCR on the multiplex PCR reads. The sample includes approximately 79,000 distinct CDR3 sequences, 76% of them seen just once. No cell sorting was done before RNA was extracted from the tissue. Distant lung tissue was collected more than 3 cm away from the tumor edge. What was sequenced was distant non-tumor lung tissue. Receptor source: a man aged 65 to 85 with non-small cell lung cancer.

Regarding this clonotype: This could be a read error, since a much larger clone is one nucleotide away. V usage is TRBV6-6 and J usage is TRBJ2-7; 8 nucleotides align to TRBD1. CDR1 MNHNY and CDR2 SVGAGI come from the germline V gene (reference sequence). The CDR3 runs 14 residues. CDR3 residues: CSSSGQGVSYEQYF. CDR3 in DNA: TGTTCCAGCAGTGGACAGGGAGTCTCCTACGAGCAGTACTTC.

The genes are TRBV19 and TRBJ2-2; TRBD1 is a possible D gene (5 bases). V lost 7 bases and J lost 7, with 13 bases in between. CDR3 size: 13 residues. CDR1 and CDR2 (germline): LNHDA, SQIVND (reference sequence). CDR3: CASNQQGLGELFF. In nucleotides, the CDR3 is TGTGCCAGTAATCAGCAGGGCCTCGGGGAGCTGTTTTTT.

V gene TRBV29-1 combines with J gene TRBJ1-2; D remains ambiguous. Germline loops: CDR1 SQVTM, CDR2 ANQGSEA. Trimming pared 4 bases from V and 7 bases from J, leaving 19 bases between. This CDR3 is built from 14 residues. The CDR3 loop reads CSVGNSLVRGGYTF. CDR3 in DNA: TGCAGCGTTGGGAACTCCTTAGTTCGCGGTGGCTACACCTTC.

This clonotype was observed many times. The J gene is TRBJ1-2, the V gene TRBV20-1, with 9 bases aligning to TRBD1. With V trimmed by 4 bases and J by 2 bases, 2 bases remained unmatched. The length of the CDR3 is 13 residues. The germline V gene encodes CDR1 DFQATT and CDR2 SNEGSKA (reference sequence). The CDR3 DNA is TGCAGTGCTACACAGGGGGCAAACTATGGCTACACCTTC. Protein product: CSATQGANYGYTF.

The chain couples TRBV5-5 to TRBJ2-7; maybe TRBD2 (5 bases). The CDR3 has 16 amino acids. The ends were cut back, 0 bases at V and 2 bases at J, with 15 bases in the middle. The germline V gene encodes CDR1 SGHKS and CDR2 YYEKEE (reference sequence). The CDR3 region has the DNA TGTGCCAGCAGCTTGGCCGTGACCGGGAATACCTACGAGCAGTACTTC. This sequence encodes CASSLAVTGNTYEQYF.

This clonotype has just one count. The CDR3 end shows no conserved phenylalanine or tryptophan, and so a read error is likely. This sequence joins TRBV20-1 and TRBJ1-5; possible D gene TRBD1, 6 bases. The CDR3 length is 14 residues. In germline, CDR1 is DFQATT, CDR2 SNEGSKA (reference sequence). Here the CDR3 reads CSTQIPGDNQPQHL. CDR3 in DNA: TGCAGTACTCAAATACCCGGGGACAATCAGCCACAGCATTTG.

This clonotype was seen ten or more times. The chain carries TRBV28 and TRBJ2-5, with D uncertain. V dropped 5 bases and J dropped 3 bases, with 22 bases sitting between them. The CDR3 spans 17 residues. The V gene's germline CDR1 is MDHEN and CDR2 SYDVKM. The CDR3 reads CASSGGVRASDKETQYF. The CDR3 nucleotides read TGTGCCAGCAGTGGTGGGGTCCGGGCCAGCGATAAAGAGACCCAGTACTTC.

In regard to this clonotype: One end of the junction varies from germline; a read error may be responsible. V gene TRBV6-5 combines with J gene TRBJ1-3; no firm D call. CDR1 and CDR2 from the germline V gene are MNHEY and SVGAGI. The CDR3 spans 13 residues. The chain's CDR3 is CASRLDSRNTIYF. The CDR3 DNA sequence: TGTGCTAGCAGACTGGACTCTAGGAACACCATATATTTT.

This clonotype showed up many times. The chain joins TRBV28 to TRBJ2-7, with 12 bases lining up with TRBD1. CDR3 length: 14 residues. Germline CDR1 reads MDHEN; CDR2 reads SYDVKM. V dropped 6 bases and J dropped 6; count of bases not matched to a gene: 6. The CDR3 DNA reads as TGTGCCAGCAGCCGGGACAGGGGGCGCGGCGAGCAGTACTTC. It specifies CASSRDRGRGEQYF.

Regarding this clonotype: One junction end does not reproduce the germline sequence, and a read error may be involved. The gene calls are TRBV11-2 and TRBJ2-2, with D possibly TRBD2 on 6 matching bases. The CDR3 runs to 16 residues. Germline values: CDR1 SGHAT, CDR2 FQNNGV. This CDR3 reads CASGLVGTGVAGKLSF. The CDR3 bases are TGTGCCAGCGGCTTAGTGGGCACGGGGGTTGCCGGGAAGCTGTCTTTT. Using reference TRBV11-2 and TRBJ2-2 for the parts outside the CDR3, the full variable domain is EAGVAQSPRYKIIEKRQSVAFWCNPISGHATLYWYQQILGQGPKLLIQFQNNGVVDDSQLPKDRFSAERLKGVDSTLKIQPAKLEDSAVYLCASGLVGTGVAGKLSFGEGSRLTVL.

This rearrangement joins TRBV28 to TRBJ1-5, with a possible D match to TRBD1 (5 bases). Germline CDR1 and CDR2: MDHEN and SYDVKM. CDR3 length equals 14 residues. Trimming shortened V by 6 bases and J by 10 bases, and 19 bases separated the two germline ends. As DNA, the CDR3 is TGTGCCAGCAGCGTAAGGTCGAGACAGCTTCCCCAGCATTTT. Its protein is CASSVRSRQLPQHF.

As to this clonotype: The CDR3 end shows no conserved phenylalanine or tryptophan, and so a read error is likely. CDR3 sequence reads: CGSSLDRGPDTQYL. The CDR3 DNA sequence: TGTGGCAGCAGCTTAGATCGGGGGCCGGATACGCAGTATCTT. The V call is TRBV11-2, the J call TRBJ2-3; D is tentatively TRBD1 or TRBD2 (6 bases each). The CDR3 is 14 amino acids. Germline CDR1 reads SGHAT; CDR2 reads FQNNGV.

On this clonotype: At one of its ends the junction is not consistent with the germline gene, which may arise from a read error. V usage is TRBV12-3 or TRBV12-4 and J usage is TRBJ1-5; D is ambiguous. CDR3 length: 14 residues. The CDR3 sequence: CASSFRATTQPQHF. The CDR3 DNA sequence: TGTGCCAGCAGTTTCCGGGCTACCACTCAACCCCAACATTTT.

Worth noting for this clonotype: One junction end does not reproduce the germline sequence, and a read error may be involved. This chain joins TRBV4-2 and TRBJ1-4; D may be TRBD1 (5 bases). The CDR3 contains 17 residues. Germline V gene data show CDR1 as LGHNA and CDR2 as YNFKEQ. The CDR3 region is CVSSQILLGVANEKLFF. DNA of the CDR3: TGTGTCAGCAGCCAAATACTGTTGGGGGTAGCTAATGAAAAACTGTTTTTT.

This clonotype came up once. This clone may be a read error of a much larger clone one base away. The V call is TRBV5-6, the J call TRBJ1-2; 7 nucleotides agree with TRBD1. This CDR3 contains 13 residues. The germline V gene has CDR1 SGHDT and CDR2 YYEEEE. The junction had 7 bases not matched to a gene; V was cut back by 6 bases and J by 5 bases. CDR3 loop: CASNSDRKYGYTF. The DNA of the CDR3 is TGTGCCAGCAACTCGGACAGGAAGTATGGCTACACCTTC.

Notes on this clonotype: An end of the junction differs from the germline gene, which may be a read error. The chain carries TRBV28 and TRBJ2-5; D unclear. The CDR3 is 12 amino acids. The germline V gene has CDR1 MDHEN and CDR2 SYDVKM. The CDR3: CASRAGTRTQYF. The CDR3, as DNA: TGTGCCAGTCGCGCAGGTACCCGGACGCAGTATTTC.

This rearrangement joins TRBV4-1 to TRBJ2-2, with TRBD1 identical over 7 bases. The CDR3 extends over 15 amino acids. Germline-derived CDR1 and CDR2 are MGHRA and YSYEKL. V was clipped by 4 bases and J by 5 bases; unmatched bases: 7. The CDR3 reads CASSLGQEGTGELFF. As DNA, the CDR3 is TGCGCCAGCAGCCTAGGACAGGAAGGGACCGGGGAGCTGTTTTTT.

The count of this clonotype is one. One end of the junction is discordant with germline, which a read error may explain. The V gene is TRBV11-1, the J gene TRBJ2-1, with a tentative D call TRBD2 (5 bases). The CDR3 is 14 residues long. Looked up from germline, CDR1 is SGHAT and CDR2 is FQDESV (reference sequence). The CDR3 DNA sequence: TGTGTCAGCAGCTTAGCGAGGGCCTACAATGAGCAGTTCTTC. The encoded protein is CVSSLARAYNEQFF.

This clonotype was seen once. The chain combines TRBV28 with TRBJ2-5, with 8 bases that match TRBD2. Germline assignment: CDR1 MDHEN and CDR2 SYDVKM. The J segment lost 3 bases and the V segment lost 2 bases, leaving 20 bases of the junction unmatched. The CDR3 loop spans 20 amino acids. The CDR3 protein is CASSLLGLQTSERREETQYF. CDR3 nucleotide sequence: TGTGCCAGCAGTTTACTTGGCCTCCAGACTAGCGAGAGAAGGGAAGAGACCCAGTACTTC.

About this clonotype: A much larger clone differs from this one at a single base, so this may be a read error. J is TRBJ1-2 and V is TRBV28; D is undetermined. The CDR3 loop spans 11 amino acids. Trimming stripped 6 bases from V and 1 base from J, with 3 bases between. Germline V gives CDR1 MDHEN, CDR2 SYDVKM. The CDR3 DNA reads TGTGCCAGCAGGGTTAACTATGGCTACACCTTC. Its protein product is CASRVNYGYTF.

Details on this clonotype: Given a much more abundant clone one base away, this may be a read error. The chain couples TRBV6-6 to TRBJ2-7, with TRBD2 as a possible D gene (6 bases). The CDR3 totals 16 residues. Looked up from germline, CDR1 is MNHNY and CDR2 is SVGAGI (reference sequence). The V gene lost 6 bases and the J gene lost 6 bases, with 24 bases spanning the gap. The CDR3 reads CASRGGGNSGLSEQYF. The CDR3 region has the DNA TGTGCCAGCAGAGGAGGAGGGAACAGTGGGTTAAGCGAGCAGTACTTC.

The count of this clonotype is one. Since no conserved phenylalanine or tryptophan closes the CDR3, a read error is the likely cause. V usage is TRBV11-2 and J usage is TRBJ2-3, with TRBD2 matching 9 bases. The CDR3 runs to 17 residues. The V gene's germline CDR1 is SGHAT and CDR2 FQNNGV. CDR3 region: CASGLDLAGRITDTQYI. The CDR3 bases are TGTGCCAGCGGCTTAGATCTAGCGGGACGAATCACAGATACGCAGTATATT.

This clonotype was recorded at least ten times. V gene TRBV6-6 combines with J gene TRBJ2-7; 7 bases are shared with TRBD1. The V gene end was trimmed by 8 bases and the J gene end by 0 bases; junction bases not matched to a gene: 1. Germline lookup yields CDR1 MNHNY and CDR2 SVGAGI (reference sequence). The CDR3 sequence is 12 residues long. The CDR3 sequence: CASRDSSYEQYF. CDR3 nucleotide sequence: TGTGCCAGCCGGGACAGCTCCTACGAGCAGTACTTC.